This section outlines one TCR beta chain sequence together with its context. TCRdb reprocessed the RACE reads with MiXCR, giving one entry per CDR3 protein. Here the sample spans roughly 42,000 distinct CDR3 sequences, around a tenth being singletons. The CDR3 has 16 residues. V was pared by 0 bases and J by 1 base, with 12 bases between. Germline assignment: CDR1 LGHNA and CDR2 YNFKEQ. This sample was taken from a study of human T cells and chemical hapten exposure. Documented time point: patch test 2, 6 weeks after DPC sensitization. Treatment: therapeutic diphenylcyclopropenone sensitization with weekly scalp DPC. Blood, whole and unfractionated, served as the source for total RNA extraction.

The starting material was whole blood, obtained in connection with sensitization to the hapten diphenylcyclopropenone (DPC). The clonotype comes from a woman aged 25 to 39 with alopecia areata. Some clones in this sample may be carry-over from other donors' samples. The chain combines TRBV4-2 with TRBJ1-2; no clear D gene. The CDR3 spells CASSQDSAWGNYGYTF. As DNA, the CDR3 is TGTGCCAGCAGCCAAGATTCGGCGTGGGGTAACTATGGCTACACCTTC.